The 12 T cell receptor beta chains presented below share a single source sample, sequenced in a study of OX40 agonist ivuxolimab in advanced cancers. Libraries were prepared by immunoSEQ multiplex PCR; TCRdb keeps only in-frame clonotypes and omits some of them. In the table there are about 74,000 clones, 88% of which are singletons. The source was CD4+ or CD8+ T cells sorted from blood, collected in a trial of the OX40 agonist ivuxolimab. All receptors come from an adult with an advanced solid tumor such as melanoma, head and neck, liver or kidney cancer.

This clone has just a few counts. The rearrangement links TRBV28 to TRBJ2-3, with D maybe TRBD1 (6 bases). Germline CDR1 MDHEN, CDR2 SYDVKM. The V end lost 3 bases, the J end lost 7 bases, and 17 bases lay between the germline ends. The CDR3 contains 15 residues. The CDR3 sequence is CASSFGTHKGHTQYF. In DNA, the CDR3 is TGTGCCAGCAGTTTCGGGACACACAAGGGTCATACGCAGTATTTT.

This rearrangement joins TRBV28 to TRBJ1-5; no reliable D call. Trimming stripped 2 bases from V and 2 bases from J, with 10 bases between. This CDR3 comprises 15 residues. Germline V gene lookup returns CDR1 MDHEN and CDR2 SYDVKM. The CDR3 DNA reads TGTGCCAGCAGTTTACCAGGATATGGCAATCAGCCCCAGCATTTT. Encoded protein: CASSLPGYGNQPQHF.

The gene calls are TRBV6-1 and TRBJ2-1, with D perhaps matching TRBD1 or TRBD2 (5 bases each). There are 14 residues in the CDR3. V lost 5 bases and J 5 bases, leaving 13 bases between the germline ends. The germline V gene encodes CDR1 MNHNS and CDR2 SASEGT. CDR3 sequence reads: CASSSRDPNNEQFF. CDR3 in DNA: TGTGCCAGCAGTTCTCGGGACCCAAACAATGAGCAGTTCTTC.

V usage is TRBV6-4 and J usage is TRBJ2-2; D might be TRBD1 (5 bases). Trimming shortened V by 0 bases and J by 0 bases, and 8 bases separated the two germline ends. Germline V gene sequence: CDR1 MRHNA, CDR2 SNTAGT. The CDR3 has 16 amino acids. In DNA, the CDR3 is TGTGCCAGCAGTGACTCGGGGCAAGCGAACACCGGGGAGCTGTTTTTT. This sequence encodes CASSDSGQANTGELFF.

The chain joins TRBV19 to TRBJ2-1; 10 bases line up with TRBD2. This CDR3 is 21 amino acids long. V trimming: 3 bases; J trimming: 0 bases; junction bases outside the gene matches: 17. From germline, CDR1 is LNHDA and CDR2 SQIVND (reference sequence). Here the CDR3 DNA reads TGTGCCAGTAGTATGGCTAGCGGGAGCTACGGTCTTGGAAGCTCCTACAATGAGCAGTTCTTC. Amino acids: CASSMASGSYGLGSSYNEQFF.

This rearrangement joins TRBV27 to TRBJ2-3; TRBD2 matches 10 bases. The CDR3 has 17 amino acids. V shed 1 base and J 0 bases; nucleotides not matched to a gene: 4. Germline V gives CDR1 MNHEY, CDR2 SMNVEV (reference sequence). The CDR3 DNA follows: TGTGCCAGCAGTTTATGGACTAGCGGAACTAGCACAGATACGCAGTATTTT. It yields the protein CASSLWTSGTSTDTQYF.

The rearrangement joins TRBV9 to TRBJ2-5; TRBD2 is a possible D gene (6 bases). V was shortened by 1 base and J by 1 base, with 11 bases between the two germline ends. In germline, CDR1 is SGDLS, CDR2 YYNGEE. This CDR3 spans 15 amino acids. CDR3 protein: CASSVLAGLQETQYF. DNA for the CDR3: TGTGCCAGCAGCGTACTGGCGGGGCTCCAAGAGACCCAGTACTTC.

The V call is TRBV15, the J call TRBJ2-3, with unresolved D. V was clipped by 0 bases and J by 1 base, with 5 bases between them. Germline assignment: CDR1 LNHNV and CDR2 YYDKDF (reference sequence). This CDR3 has 14 residues. The CDR3 DNA follows: TGTGCCACCAGCAGAGATTTTGGCACAGATACGCAGTATTTT. This sequence encodes CATSRDFGTDTQYF.

The chain combines TRBV27 with TRBJ2-6; 8 bases are shared with TRBD2. Losses at the gene ends were 2 bases for V and 4 bases for J; bases not matched to a gene: 16. CDR1 and CDR2 from the germline V gene are MNHEY and SMNVEV (reference sequence). CDR3 length equals 20 residues. The CDR3 DNA follows: TGTGCCAGCAGTTTAGGAGCGGGAGCCGTTGTGGGTAGAGGGGCCAACGTCCTGACTTTC. The encoded protein is CASSLGAGAVVGRGANVLTF.

This clone occurred once. This chain connects TRBV5-4 to TRBJ2-7; TRBD1 aligns across 7 bases. V gave up 4 bases and J gave up 4 bases; unmatched junction bases: 11. CDR1 and CDR2 (germline): SGHNT, YYREEE (reference sequence). This CDR3 is 15 amino acids long. The chain's CDR3 is CASSPGGRGGYEQYF. CDR3 nucleotide sequence: TGTGCCAGCAGCCCAGGGGGTAGGGGTGGTTACGAGCAGTACTTC.

In this sample, this clone turned up a few times. The chain uses TRBV6-1 and TRBJ1-6, with D possibly TRBD1 on 5 matching bases. V lost 5 bases to trimming and J lost 19 bases, with 15 bases between them. This CDR3 has 11 amino acids. Germline CDR1 is MNHNS and CDR2 is SASEGT. The CDR3, as DNA: TGTGCCAGCAGTTCGACAGCCTCCAGACACTTT. It yields the protein CASSSTASRHF.

This clone appeared a few times. V and J are TRBV5-1 and TRBJ1-2; 7 positions agree with TRBD1. The ends lost 2 bases at V and 7 bases at J; junction bases unmatched: 14. The germline CDR1 and CDR2 sequences are SGHRS and YFSETQ. The CDR3 has 16 residues. The CDR3 spells CASSFGSASTGFGYTF. CDR3 nucleotide sequence: TGCGCCAGCAGCTTTGGCAGCGCATCGACAGGGTTTGGCTACACCTTC.